Below are 21 T cell receptor beta chains sequenced from a single sample in a study of T cells after posttransplantation cyclophosphamide. Here immunoSEQ multiplex PCR was the method, and the copy in TCRdb shows in-frame clones only, minus some. This sample has roughly 24,000 clones, each found more than once. Sequencing used PBMCs. These receptors came from a woman aged 55-75 years in good health, CMV-negative, and a related stem cell transplant donor.

This clone has just a few counts. This chain links TRBV28 with TRBJ1-1; a possible D gene is TRBD1 (6 bases). In germline, CDR1 is MDHEN, CDR2 SYDVKM. This CDR3 region has 13 residues. Trimming pared 4 bases from V and 8 bases from J, leaving 14 bases between. The chain's CDR3 is CASSYNQGPEAFF. In DNA, the CDR3 is TGTGCCAGCAGTTACAACCAGGGGCCCGAAGCTTTCTTT.

This rearrangement joins TRBV6-1 to TRBJ2-1, with D hard to call. The CDR3 is made up of 14 amino acids. V was clipped by 3 bases and J by 3 bases, with 9 bases between them. Germline V gene lookup returns CDR1 MNHNS and CDR2 SASEGT. CDR3 protein: CASSDDGFYNEQFF. DNA for the CDR3: TGTGCCAGCAGTGATGACGGGTTCTACAATGAGCAGTTCTTC.

The chain combines TRBV6-1 with TRBJ1-6; no reliable D call. V was pared by 0 bases and J by 6 bases, with 6 bases between. CDR1 is MNHNS, CDR2 SASEGT, per germline. This CDR3 has 14 residues. CDR3 sequence reads: CASSEAASNSPLHF. The CDR3 nucleotides are TGTGCCAGCAGTGAAGCGGCCAGTAATTCACCCCTCCACTTT.

This clone was observed many times. V is TRBV9 and J is TRBJ1-6; the D is unclear. The CDR3 loop spans 15 amino acids. Trimming took off 4 bases at V and 0 bases at J, with 8 bases between the two ends. Germline values: CDR1 SGDLS, CDR2 YYNGEE. The CDR3 DNA is TGTGCCAGCAGCCTAGGGAGCTCCTATAATTCACCCCTCCACTTT. Protein: CASSLGSSYNSPLHF. Full variable domain (missing parts from reference TRBV9 and TRBJ1-6): DSGVTQTPKHLITATGQRVTLRCSPRSGDLSVYWYQQSLDQGLQFLIQYYNGEERAKGNILERFSAQQFPDLHSELNLSSLELGDSALYFCASSLGSSYNSPLHFGNGTRLTVT.

This clone has at least ten counts. The chain couples TRBV28 to TRBJ1-5; D gene ambiguous. This CDR3 region has 11 residues. Per the germline V gene, CDR1 is MDHEN and CDR2 is SYDVKM. Trimming took 5 bases from V and 4 from J, leaving 3 bases between them. CDR3 protein: CASSVNQPQHF. CDR3 in DNA: TGTGCCAGCAGTGTAAATCAGCCCCAGCATTTT.

This clone showed up many times. One end of the junction varies from germline; a read error may be responsible. CDR3 in amino acids: CASSPYPRQGQETQYF. The CDR3 region has the DNA TGTGCTAGCAGCCCCTACCCCCGACAGGGCCAAGAGACCCAGTACTTC. The rearrangement joins TRBV7-7 to TRBJ2-5, with 7 positions matching TRBD1. The germline CDR1 and CDR2 sequences are SSHAT and FNYEAQ (reference sequence). The CDR3 consists of 16 residues.

This clone was observed at least ten times. V is TRBV14 and J is TRBJ2-1, with TRBD2 identical over 7 bases. The CDR3 runs to 16 residues. Germline V gene data show CDR1 as SGHDN and CDR2 as FVKESK. J gave up 2 bases and V 0 bases, and 4 bases lay outside the gene matches. CDR3 amino acids: CASSQETGGPYNEQFF. For the CDR3, the DNA is TGTGCCAGCAGCCAAGAAACGGGAGGCCCCTACAATGAGCAGTTCTTC.

CDR3 DNA sequence: TGTGCCAGCAGCTTAAAGCGGGGGGCAGATACGCAGTATTTT. Translation: CASSLKRGADTQYF. The chain combines TRBV7-8 with TRBJ2-3, with TRBD2 matching 9 bases. The CDR3 runs to 14 residues. With V trimmed by 2 bases and J by 4 bases, 1 base remained unmatched. Germline lookup yields CDR1 SGHVS and CDR2 FQNEAQ.

Ten or more counts support this clone. This sequence joins TRBV4-2 and TRBJ2-5; weak D call: TRBD1 (5 bases). Germline CDR1 reads LGHNA; CDR2 reads YNFKEQ. The CDR3 has 15 residues. Deletions cut 1 base from V and 5 bases from J, with 14 bases between. The CDR3 here is CASSQVLGAGETQYF. CDR3 bases: TGTGCCAGCAGCCAAGTTCTAGGGGCCGGTGAGACCCAGTACTTC.

The chain has TRBV6-6 and TRBJ2-5; D not certain. Germline lookup yields CDR1 MNHNY and CDR2 SVGAGI (reference sequence). Trimming pared 6 bases from V and 5 bases from J, leaving 13 bases between. CDR3 length equals 13 residues. The CDR3 protein is CASSNVPRETQYF. The CDR3 nucleotides are TGTGCCAGCAGCAATGTGCCCCGGGAGACCCAGTACTTC.

This clone was found many times. V usage is TRBV19 and J usage is TRBJ2-3, with 11 positions matching TRBD2. V lost 9 bases to trimming and J lost 4 bases; unmatched junction nucleotides: 6. This CDR3 is 14 amino acids long. Per the germline V gene, CDR1 is LNHDA and CDR2 is SQIVND (reference sequence). CDR3 sequence reads: CASQTSGRADTQYF. DNA for the CDR3: TGTGCCAGCCAAACTAGCGGGAGAGCAGATACGCAGTATTTT. Full variable domain (outside the CDR3, taken from reference TRBV19 and TRBJ2-3): DGGITQSPKYLFRKEGQNVTLSCEQNLNHDAMYWYRQDPGQGLRLIYYSQIVNDFQKGDIAEGYSVSREKKESFPLTVTSAQKNPTAFYLCASQTSGRADTQYFGPGTRLTVL.

This clone was counted ten times or more. V gene TRBV5-5 combines with J gene TRBJ2-2, with TRBD1 identical over 8 bases. The length of the CDR3 is 18 residues. Germline V CDR1 and CDR2: SGHKS, YYEKEE (reference sequence). The ends lost 0 bases at V and 0 bases at J; junction bases unmatched: 7. The CDR3 spells CASSLGQGRFANTGELFF. For the CDR3, the DNA is TGTGCCAGCAGCTTGGGACAGGGGAGATTCGCGAACACCGGGGAGCTGTTTTTT.

This clone was counted at least ten times. The chain employs TRBV12-5 and TRBJ2-5; 7 bases fit TRBD1. Germline assignment: CDR1 LGHNT and CDR2 FRNRAP. The CDR3 is 12 residues long. V lost 7 bases to trimming and J lost 7 bases; unmatched junction nucleotides: 6. The CDR3 spells CASASAGGTQYF. The CDR3 DNA reads TGTGCTAGTGCCTCCGCAGGGGGGACCCAGTACTTC. The whole variable domain, filled in from reference TRBV12-5 and TRBJ2-5, reads DARVTQTPRHKVTEMGQEVTMRCQPILGHNTVFWYRQTMMQGLELLAYFRNRAPLDDSGMPKDRFSAEMPDATLATLKIQPSEPRDSAVYFCASASAGGTQYFGPGTRLLVL.

The chain employs TRBV7-2 and TRBJ2-5, with D possibly being TRBD1 (5 bases). This CDR3 has 14 amino acids. With 5 bases removed from V and 2 bases from J, the gap between germline ends came to 12 bases. From germline, CDR1 is SGHTA and CDR2 FQGNSA. The CDR3 reads CASSMRQTQETQYF. CDR3 in DNA: TGTGCCAGCAGCATGCGACAGACTCAAGAGACCCAGTACTTC.

Many counts were recorded for this clone. The CDR3 DNA follows: TGTGCCAGCAGCGGGACAGTTTTGAACACTGAAGCTTTCTTT. Its protein is CASSGTVLNTEAFF. The chain joins TRBV5-4 to TRBJ1-1; TRBD1 aligns across 7 bases. Germline V gives CDR1 SGHNT, CDR2 YYREEE (reference sequence). Unmatched junction bases numbered 3, after V lost 4 bases and J lost 0 bases. This CDR3 is built from 14 residues.

The sample holds many counts of this clone. This chain joins TRBV7-9 and TRBJ2-3; D uncertain. The CDR3 sequence is 16 residues long. The germline gives CDR1 SEHNR, CDR2 FQNEAQ (reference sequence). Trimming pared 5 bases from V and 2 bases from J, leaving 17 bases between. CDR3 loop: CASSRIEIDNTDTQYF. Written as DNA, the CDR3 is TGTGCCAGCAGCCGGATAGAAATAGACAACACAGATACGCAGTATTTT.

This clone was counted ten times or more. The chain employs TRBV7-9 and TRBJ2-5, with TRBD1 identical over 10 bases. The germline V gene encodes CDR1 SEHNR and CDR2 FQNEAQ (reference sequence). CDR3 size: 15 residues. V dropped 5 bases and J dropped 5; count of bases not matched to a gene: 8. The CDR3 reads CASSQDRGRWETQYF. The CDR3 bases are TGTGCCAGCAGCCAAGACAGGGGGCGATGGGAGACCCAGTACTTC.

The sample holds a few counts of this clone. This CDR3 is CASSHSGGRLTDTQYF. The DNA for the CDR3 is TGTGCCAGCAGTCACTCGGGGGGCCGGCTCACAGATACGCAGTATTTT. The chain links TRBV27 to TRBJ2-3; possibly TRBD2 for D (7 bases). The V end was cut by 5 bases, the J end by 2 bases, with 17 bases between. CDR3 length: 16 amino acids. Germline assignment: CDR1 MNHEY and CDR2 SMNVEV (reference sequence).

Relative to its sample, this clone is medium-sized. J is TRBJ1-1 and V is TRBV10-3; a possible D gene is TRBD1 (5 bases). The CDR3 runs to 14 residues. The V gene's germline CDR1 is ENHRY and CDR2 SYGVKD. Trimming took 2 bases from V and 7 from J, leaving 14 bases between them. DNA for the CDR3: TGTGCCATCAGTGAGGCGGGGGACGGTAGTGAAGCTTTCTTT. It codes for CAISEAGDGSEAFF.

Ten or more counts support this clone. V and J are TRBV27 and TRBJ2-7, with D perhaps TRBD2 (6 bases). This CDR3 has 12 residues. The V end was cut by 5 bases, the J end by 2 bases, with 7 bases between. Germline loops: CDR1 MNHEY, CDR2 SMNVEV (reference sequence). CDR3 sequence reads: CASSPGAYEQYF. For the CDR3, the DNA is TGTGCCAGCAGTCCGGGGGCCTACGAGCAGTACTTC.

Sample share makes this clone medium-sized (0.01 to 0.1%). The chain joins TRBV6-4 to TRBJ2-3, with 8 bases aligning to TRBD1. Germline V gene data show CDR1 as MRHNA and CDR2 as SNTAGT. The CDR3 contains 14 residues. The V segment lost 0 bases and the J segment 4 bases; nucleotides outside the gene matches: 0. The CDR3 is CASSDSTGADTQYF. The CDR3 DNA reads TGTGCCAGCAGTGACTCGACAGGGGCAGATACGCAGTATTTT.